A selection of T cell receptor beta chains follows, all from one sample in a study of response to subunit inactivated influenza vaccine. TCRdb fed the RT-PCR reads into MiXCR, producing one record per CDR3 protein. The table has about 780,000 distinct CDR3 sequences, approximately 17% seen once. The input for sequencing was PBMCs from blood, taken more than 4 days after vaccination. These receptors originate from a middle-aged man who received an inactivated influenza vaccine. Both conserved end residues are part of each CDR3. D genes are given only for firm matches. Rows give clone size only sometimes, using once, few, many, or a class for an expanded clone.

J gene | V gene | clone size | D gene | CDR3 DNA | CDR3 protein
TRBJ2-7 | TRBV5-5 | NA | NA | TGTGCCAGCAGCTTGGCCATAGGCAGAGGCTACTACGAGCAGTACTTC | CASSLAIGRGYYEQYF
TRBJ2-2 | TRBV24-1 | NA | TRBD1 | TGTGCCACCAGTGGCACAGGGGCCAGGGCCGGGGAGCTGTTTTTT | CATSGTGARAGELFF
TRBJ2-1 | TRBV30 | NA | NA | TGTGCCTGGGACCACTCGGGCAGTAACTACAATGAGCAGTTCTTC | CAWDHSGSNYNEQFF
TRBJ2-5 | TRBV7-9 | NA | NA | TGTGCCAGTTCTAGGGGGTTCGAGACCCAGTACTTC | CASSRGFETQYF
TRBJ2-7 | TRBV5-6 | few | NA | TGTGCCAGCAGCTTGTTCGCCCGACAAACCTACGAGCAGTACTTC | CASSLFARQTYEQYF
TRBJ2-7 | TRBV4-3 | few | NA | TGCGCCAGCAGCCAAGGTTTGGCGGGGTCCGTAACCTACGAGCAGTACTTC | CASSQGLAGSVTYEQYF
TRBJ2-7 | TRBV29-1 | NA | NA | TGCAGCGTTATCGTTCTCGCCGGGAGTTCCACCTACGAGCAGTACTTC | CSVIVLAGSSTYEQYF
TRBJ2-1 | TRBV9 | few | NA | TGTGCCAGCAACGGAGGGGGGAGAGAGAGCTCCTACAATGAGCAGTTCTTC | CASNGGGRESSYNEQFF
TRBJ2-5 | TRBV29-1 | NA | TRBD2 | TGCAGCGTCCCGGGACTAGCGGGAGAGGAGGAGACCCAGTACTTC | CSVPGLAGEEETQYF
TRBJ2-7 | TRBV7-9 | few | NA | TGTGCCAGCAGCCACGGAATTAGTGAAATTAGCTCCTACGAGCAGTACTTC | CASSHGISEISSYEQYF
TRBJ1-2 | TRBV7-3 | few | TRBD1 | TGTGCCAGCAGCTTAACCGCACCCGGGACAGGGGGTGGCTACACCTTC | CASSLTAPGTGGGYTF
TRBJ2-5 | TRBV5-1 | NA | TRBD1 | TGCGCCAGCAGCTGGGGGACAGATCAAGAGACCCAGTACTTC | CASSWGTDQETQYF
TRBJ2-2 | TRBV18 | NA | NA | TGTGCCAGCTCACCACCGGACTACAATACCGGGGAGCTGTTTTTT | CASSPPDYNTGELFF
TRBJ1-4 | TRBV10-3 | few | NA | TGTGCCATCAGCGACAAAGGGGGGCTCGGTGAAAAACTGTTTTTT | CAISDKGGLGEKLFF
TRBJ1-2 | TRBV5-8 | NA | TRBD1 | TGTGCCAGCAGCATCCCTCCGGGACAGGCAACTGGGGGCTACACCTTC | CASSIPPGQATGGYTF
TRBJ2-7 | TRBV27 | few | NA | TGTGCCAGCAGCCCCGCGCCCTACGAGCAGTACTTC | CASSPAPYEQYF
TRBJ2-4 | TRBV5-6 | few | NA | TGTGCCAGCAGCTTGGCAAATTTTTACATTCAGTACTTC | CASSLANFYIQYF
TRBJ1-1 | TRBV12-3/TRBV12-4 | many | NA | TGTGCCAGCAGGCAGGGTTTGACTGAAGCTTTCTTT | CASRQGLTEAFF
TRBJ2-2 | TRBV11-2 | many | NA | TGTGCCAGCAGCTTAGATCGATGGGGGGCATCGAACACCGGGGAGCTGTTTTTT | CASSLDRWGASNTGELFF
TRBJ1-4 | TRBV12-3/TRBV12-4 | NA | TRBD1 | TGTGCCAGCAGCCCAGGACAGGGGGCTGTTGCTAATGAAAAACTGTTTTTT | CASSPGQGAVANEKLFF
TRBJ2-7 | TRBV7-6 | few | TRBD1 | TGTGCCAGCAGCTTAGGGGGGACAGGATACTACGAGCAGTACTTC | CASSLGGTGYYEQYF
TRBJ1-1 | TRBV20-1 | few | TRBD1 | TGCAGTGCTCCTCGGACAGGGGCGGACACTGAAGCTTTCTTT | CSAPRTGADTEAFF
TRBJ2-5 | TRBV4-2 | few | NA | TGTGCCAGCAGCCTCCAGTGGGGGGAAGAAGAGACCCAGTACTTC | CASSLQWGEEETQYF
TRBJ2-1 | TRBV20-1 | few | TRBD2 | TGCAGTGCCAAGACTAGCGGGATAAACAATGAGCAGTTCTTC | CSAKTSGINNEQFF
TRBJ1-1 | TRBV12-3/TRBV12-4 | NA | TRBD1 | TGTGCCAGCAGGACAGGGGTGAGGAACACTGAAGCTTTCTTT | CASRTGVRNTEAFF
TRBJ2-1 | TRBV28 | NA | TRBD2 | TGTGCCAGCAGGAGCGGGGCCATCACCTACAATGAGCAGTTCTTC | CASRSGAITYNEQFF
TRBJ2-5 | TRBV29-1 | NA | TRBD1 | TGCAGCGTTCGGGGACAGTACCAAGAGACCCAGTACTTC | CSVRGQYQETQYF
TRBJ1-4 | TRBV6-5 | NA | TRBD1 | TGTGCCAGCAGTTCCCACAGGGGAAATGAAAAACTGTTTTTT | CASSSHRGNEKLFF
TRBJ2-2 | TRBV20-1 | NA | NA | TGCAGTGCGCGGGCCGGGGCCCCGAACACCGGGGAGCTGTTTTTT | CSARAGAPNTGELFF
TRBJ2-1 | TRBV12-3/TRBV12-4 | NA | NA | TGTGCCAGCAGTCCCCGTTATACCAACCCCTACAATGAGCAGTTCTTC | CASSPRYTNPYNEQFF
TRBJ2-1 | TRBV2 | once | NA | TGTGCCAGCAGTGAAGACCGCCTATACAATGAGCAGTTCTTC | CASSEDRLYNEQFF
TRBJ2-5 | TRBV4-3 | few | TRBD1 | TGCGCCAGCAGCCAAGTCTATCCACACCTGCGACAGGGGCAGGAAGAGACCCAGTACTTC | CASSQVYPHLRQGQEETQYF
TRBJ1-2 | TRBV13 | NA | TRBD1 | TGTGCCAGCAGCGATATCACAGGGGCGGATGGCTACACCTTC | CASSDITGADGYTF
TRBJ1-5 | TRBV6-1 | NA | TRBD1 | TGTGCCAGCGCCTGGGGACAGAATCAGCCCCAGCATTTT | CASAWGQNQPQHF
TRBJ2-7 | TRBV11-2 | NA | NA | TGTGCCAGCACCCAACTGAGGCAGCCCTACGAGCAGTACTTC | CASTQLRQPYEQYF
TRBJ2-7 | TRBV20-1 | once | TRBD1 | TGCAGTGCTAGAGGCGGGGGACAGGGTAGCTCCTACGAGCAGTACTTC | CSARGGGQGSSYEQYF
TRBJ1-5 | TRBV7-2 | NA | NA | TGTGCCAGCAGCTCAGGGACGTCTCAGCCCCAGCATTTT | CASSSGTSQPQHF
TRBJ1-5 | TRBV5-1 | NA | NA | TGCGCCAGCAGCCGTGAGGGGTCCAGCAATCAGCCCCAGCATTTT | CASSREGSSNQPQHF
TRBJ2-3 | TRBV20-1 | many | NA | TGCAGTGCTAGAAACCTCGGTAGCGGCTCAGATACGCAGTATTTT | CSARNLGSGSDTQYF